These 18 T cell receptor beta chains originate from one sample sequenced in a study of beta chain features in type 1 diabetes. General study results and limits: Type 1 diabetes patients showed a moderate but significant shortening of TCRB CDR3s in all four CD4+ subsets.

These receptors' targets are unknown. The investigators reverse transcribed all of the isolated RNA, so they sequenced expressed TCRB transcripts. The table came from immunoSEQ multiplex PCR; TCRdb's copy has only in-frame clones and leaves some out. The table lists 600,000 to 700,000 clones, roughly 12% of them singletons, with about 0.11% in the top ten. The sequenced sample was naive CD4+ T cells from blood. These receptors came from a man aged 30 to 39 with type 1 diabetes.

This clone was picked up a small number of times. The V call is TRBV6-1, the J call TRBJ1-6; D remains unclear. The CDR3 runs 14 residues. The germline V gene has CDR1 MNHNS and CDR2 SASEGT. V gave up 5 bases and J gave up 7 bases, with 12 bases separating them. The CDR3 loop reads CASSTQGINSPLHF. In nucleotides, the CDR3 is TGTGCCAGCAGTACACAAGGGATAAATTCACCCCTCCACTTT.

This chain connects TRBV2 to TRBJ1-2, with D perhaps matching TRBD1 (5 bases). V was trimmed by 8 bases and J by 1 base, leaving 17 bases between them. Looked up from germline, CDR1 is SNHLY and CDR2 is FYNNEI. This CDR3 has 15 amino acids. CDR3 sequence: CASFGGVIVNYGYTF. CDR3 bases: TGTGCCAGCTTCGGAGGGGTGATTGTTAACTATGGCTACACCTTC.

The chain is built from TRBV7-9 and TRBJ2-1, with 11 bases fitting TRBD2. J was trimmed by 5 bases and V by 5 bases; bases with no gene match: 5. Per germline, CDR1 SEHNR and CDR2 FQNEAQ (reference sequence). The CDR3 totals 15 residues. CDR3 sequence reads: CASSPRLAGNNEQFF. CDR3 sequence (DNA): TGTGCCAGCAGCCCCCGACTAGCGGGGAACAATGAGCAGTTCTTC.

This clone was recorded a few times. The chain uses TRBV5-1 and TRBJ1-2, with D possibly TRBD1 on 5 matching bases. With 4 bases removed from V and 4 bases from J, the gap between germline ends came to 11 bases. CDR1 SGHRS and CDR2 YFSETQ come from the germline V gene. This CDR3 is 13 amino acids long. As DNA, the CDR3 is TGCGCCAGCAGCCGGGACCTACTCTATGGCTACACCTTC. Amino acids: CASSRDLLYGYTF.

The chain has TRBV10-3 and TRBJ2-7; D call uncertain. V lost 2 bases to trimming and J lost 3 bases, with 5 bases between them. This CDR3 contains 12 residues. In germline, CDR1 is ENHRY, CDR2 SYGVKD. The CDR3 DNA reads TGTGCCATCAGTGAGGGGGTCTACGAGCAGTACTTC. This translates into CAISEGVYEQYF.

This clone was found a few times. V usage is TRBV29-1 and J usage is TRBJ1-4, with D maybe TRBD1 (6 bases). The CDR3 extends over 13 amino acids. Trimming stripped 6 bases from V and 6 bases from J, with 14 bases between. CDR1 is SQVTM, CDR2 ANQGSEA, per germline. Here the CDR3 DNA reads TGCAGCGTCGCCGGGACAAGCTATGAAAAACTGTTTTTT. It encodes CSVAGTSYEKLFF.

The CDR3 here is CASSLSPSQRTEAFF. The CDR3 DNA follows: TGTGCCAGCAGTTTATCGCCTTCCCAAAGGACTGAAGCTTTCTTT. The chain couples TRBV27 to TRBJ1-1; D is uncertain. Germline V gene lookup returns CDR1 MNHEY and CDR2 SMNVEV (reference sequence). This CDR3 contains 15 residues. Trimming removed 0 bases at V and 5 bases at J, with 13 bases between.

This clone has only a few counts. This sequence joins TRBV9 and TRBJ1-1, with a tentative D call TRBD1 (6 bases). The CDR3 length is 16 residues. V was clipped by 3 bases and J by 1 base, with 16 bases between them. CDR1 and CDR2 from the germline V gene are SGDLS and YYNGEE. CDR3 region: CASSGTGAPGNTEAFF. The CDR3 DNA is TGTGCCAGCAGCGGAACGGGGGCCCCGGGGAACACTGAAGCTTTCTTT.

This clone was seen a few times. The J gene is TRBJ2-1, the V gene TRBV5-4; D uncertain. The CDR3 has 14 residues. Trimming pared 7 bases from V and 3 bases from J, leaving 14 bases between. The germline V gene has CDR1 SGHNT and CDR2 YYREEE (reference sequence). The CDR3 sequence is CASSPTLGYNEQFF. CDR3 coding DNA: TGTGCCAGCTCCCCTACCCTCGGCTACAATGAGCAGTTCTTC.

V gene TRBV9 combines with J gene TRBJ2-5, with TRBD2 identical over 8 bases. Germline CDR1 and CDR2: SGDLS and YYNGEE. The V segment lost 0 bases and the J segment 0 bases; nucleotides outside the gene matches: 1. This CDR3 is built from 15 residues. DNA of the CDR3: TGTGCCAGCAGCGTAGCGGGGGGGTACCAAGAGACCCAGTACTTC. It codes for CASSVAGGYQETQYF.

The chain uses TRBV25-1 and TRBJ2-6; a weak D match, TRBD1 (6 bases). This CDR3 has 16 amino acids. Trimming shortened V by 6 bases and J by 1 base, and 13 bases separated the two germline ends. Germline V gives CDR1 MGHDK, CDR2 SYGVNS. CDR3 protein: CASSRTVRSGANVLTF. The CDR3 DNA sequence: TGTGCCAGCAGCCGGACAGTTCGATCTGGGGCCAACGTCCTGACTTTC.

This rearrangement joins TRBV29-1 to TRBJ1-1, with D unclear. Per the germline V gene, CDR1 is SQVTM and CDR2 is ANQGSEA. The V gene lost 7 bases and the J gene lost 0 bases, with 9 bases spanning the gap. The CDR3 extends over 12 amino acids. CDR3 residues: CSGGWVNTEAFF. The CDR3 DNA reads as TGCAGCGGTGGATGGGTGAACACTGAAGCTTTCTTT. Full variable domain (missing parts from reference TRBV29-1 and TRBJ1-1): SAVISQKPSRDICQRGTSLTIQCQVDSQVTMMFWYRQQPGQSLTLIATANQGSEATYESGFVIDKFPISRPNLTFSTLTVSNMSPEDSSIYLCSGGWVNTEAFFGQGTRLTVV.

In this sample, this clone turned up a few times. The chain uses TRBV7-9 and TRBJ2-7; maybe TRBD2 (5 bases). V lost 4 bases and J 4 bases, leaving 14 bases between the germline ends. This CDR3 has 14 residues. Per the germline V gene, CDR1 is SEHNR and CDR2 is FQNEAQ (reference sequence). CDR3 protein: CASSWTPDGYEQYF. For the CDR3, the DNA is TGTGCCAGCAGCTGGACTCCGGACGGGTACGAGCAGTACTTC.

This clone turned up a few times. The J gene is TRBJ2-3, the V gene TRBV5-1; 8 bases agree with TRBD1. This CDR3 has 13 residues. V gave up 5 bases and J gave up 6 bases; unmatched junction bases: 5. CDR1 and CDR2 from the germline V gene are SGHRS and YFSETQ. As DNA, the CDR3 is TGCGCCAGCAGACCTACAGGGGGTGATACGCAGTATTTT. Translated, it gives CASRPTGGDTQYF. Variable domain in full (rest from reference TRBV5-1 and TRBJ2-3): KAGVTQTPRYLIKTRGQQVTLSCSPISGHRSVSWYQQTPGQGLQFLFEYFSETQRNKGNFPGRFSGRQFSNSRSEMNVSTLELGDSALYLCASRPTGGDTQYFGPGTRLTVL.

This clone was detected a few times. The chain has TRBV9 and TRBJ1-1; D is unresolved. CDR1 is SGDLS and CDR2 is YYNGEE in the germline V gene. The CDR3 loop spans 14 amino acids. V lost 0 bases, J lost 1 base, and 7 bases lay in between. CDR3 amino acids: CASSVGAQNTEAFF. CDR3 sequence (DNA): TGTGCCAGCAGCGTAGGGGCCCAGAACACTGAAGCTTTCTTT. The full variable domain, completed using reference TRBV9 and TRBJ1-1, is DSGVTQTPKHLITATGQRVTLRCSPRSGDLSVYWYQQSLDQGLQFLIQYYNGEERAKGNILERFSAQQFPDLHSELNLSSLELGDSALYFCASSVGAQNTEAFFGQGTRLTVV.

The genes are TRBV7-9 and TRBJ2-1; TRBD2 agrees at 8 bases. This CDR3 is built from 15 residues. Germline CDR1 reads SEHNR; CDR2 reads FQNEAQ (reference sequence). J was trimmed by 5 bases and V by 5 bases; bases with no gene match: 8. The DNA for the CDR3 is TGTGCCAGCAGCCAAGATCGGACTAGCAACAATGAGCAGTTCTTC. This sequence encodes CASSQDRTSNNEQFF.

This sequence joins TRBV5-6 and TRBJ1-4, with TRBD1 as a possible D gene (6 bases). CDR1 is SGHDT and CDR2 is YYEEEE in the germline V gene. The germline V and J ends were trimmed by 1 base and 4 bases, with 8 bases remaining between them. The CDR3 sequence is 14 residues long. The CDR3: CASSLTGLNEKLFF. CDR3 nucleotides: TGTGCCAGCAGCTTGACAGGGCTTAATGAAAAACTGTTTTTT.

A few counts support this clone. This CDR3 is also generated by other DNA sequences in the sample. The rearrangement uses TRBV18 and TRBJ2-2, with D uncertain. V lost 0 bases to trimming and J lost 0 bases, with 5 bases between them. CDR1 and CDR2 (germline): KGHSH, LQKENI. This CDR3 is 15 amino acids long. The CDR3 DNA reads TGTGCCAGCTCACCACCAGGTTCGAACACCGGGGAGCTGTTTTTT. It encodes CASSPPGSNTGELFF.